One and the same sample provided the 31 T cell receptor beta chains below, sequenced in a study of control samples from healthy donors and cancer patients. Profiled with immunoSEQ multiplex PCR; TCRdb holds only in-frame clones, not every one. The sample has 150,000 to 200,000 clones, 91% seen once. The sample was blood. The source is a woman in her 30s in good health.

This chain links TRBV5-4 with TRBJ2-3, with a possible D match to TRBD2 (5 bases). Looked up from germline, CDR1 is SGHNT and CDR2 is YYREEE (reference sequence). The CDR3 has 11 amino acids. V was shortened by 4 bases and J by 6 bases, with 6 bases between the two germline ends. This CDR3 is CASSRRDTQYF. The CDR3, as DNA: TGTGCCAGCAGCCGGAGGGATACGCAGTATTTT.

The chain joins TRBV6-4 to TRBJ1-2, with 7 bases fitting TRBD1. There are 13 residues in the CDR3. J gave up 13 bases and V 0 bases, and 8 bases lay outside the gene matches. The germline CDR1 and CDR2 sequences are MRHNA and SNTAGT. The CDR3 DNA sequence: TGTGCCAGCAGTGACTCGGACAGGTCGAAGTCCACCTTC. Encoded protein: CASSDSDRSKSTF.

This chain uses TRBV6-4 with TRBJ2-2; the D gene is possibly TRBD2 (5 bases). CDR1 and CDR2 (germline): MRHNA, SNTAGT. Between the trimmed V and J ends, which lost 0 bases and 3 bases, there was a span of 5 bases. The CDR3 totals 14 residues. CDR3 residues: CASSDSSDTGELFF. CDR3 nucleotide sequence: TGTGCCAGCAGTGACTCTAGCGACACCGGGGAGCTGTTTTTT.

This sequence joins TRBV5-1 and TRBJ2-1; tentatively, D is TRBD2 (5 bases). Germline values: CDR1 SGHRS, CDR2 YFSETQ. V lost 4 bases, J lost 0 bases, and 14 bases lay in between. The CDR3 covers 16 residues. This CDR3 reads CASSMDSASSYNEQFF. In DNA, the CDR3 is TGCGCCAGCAGCATGGATAGCGCGAGCTCCTACAATGAGCAGTTCTTC.

The gene calls are TRBV28 and TRBJ2-1, with 7 bases that match TRBD2. CDR1 MDHEN and CDR2 SYDVKM come from the germline V gene. The CDR3 has 15 amino acids. Losses at the gene ends were 4 bases for V and 4 bases for J; bases not matched to a gene: 7. The CDR3 reads CASSSRASGYNEQFF. The CDR3 nucleotides read TGTGCCAGCAGTTCTCGGGCTAGCGGTTACAATGAGCAGTTCTTC.

The chain couples TRBV29-1 to TRBJ2-3, with 7 nucleotides matching TRBD2. Trimming took 3 bases from V and 5 from J; bases not matched to a gene: 5. CDR1 and CDR2 (germline): SQVTM, ANQGSEA. This CDR3 has 13 amino acids. The CDR3 bases are TGCAGCGTTGAGGGAGGGCGGGGAGATACGCAGTATTTT. This encodes CSVEGGRGDTQYF.

The rearrangement joins TRBV5-1 to TRBJ2-2; D may be TRBD1 (6 bases). This CDR3 has 14 residues. Germline CDR1 SGHRS, CDR2 YFSETQ. Trimming cost V 6 bases and J 4 bases, with 13 bases left between them. CDR3 loop: CASTHGTLTGELFF. The CDR3 DNA reads TGCGCCAGCACCCACGGGACACTCACCGGGGAGCTGTTTTTT.

The gene calls are TRBV20-1 and TRBJ1-2; D gene unclear. CDR1 is DFQATT and CDR2 is SNEGSKA in the germline V gene (reference sequence). Trimming cost V 4 bases and J 2 bases, with 5 bases left between them. This CDR3 has 11 residues. The DNA of the CDR3 is TGCAGTGCTACAGGCAACTATGGCTACACCTTC. Residues: CSATGNYGYTF.

The chain has TRBV27 and TRBJ1-1; a possible D gene is TRBD1 (5 bases). V was clipped by 5 bases and J by 1 base, with 8 bases between them. Germline V gene sequence: CDR1 MNHEY, CDR2 SMNVEV (reference sequence). This CDR3 has 13 residues. CDR3 protein: CASSPRANTEAFF. As DNA, the CDR3 is TGTGCCAGCAGTCCCAGGGCGAACACTGAAGCTTTCTTT.

The CDR3 sequence is CASSVGGWGQPQHF. The DNA of the CDR3 is TGTGCCAGCAGCGTAGGGGGGTGGGGCCAGCCCCAGCATTTT. V gene TRBV9 combines with J gene TRBJ1-5, with D possibly matching TRBD1 (5 bases). Germline V gene sequence: CDR1 SGDLS, CDR2 YYNGEE. The CDR3 consists of 14 residues. V lost 0 bases and J lost 7, with 11 bases in between.

This chain uses TRBV27 with TRBJ1-5; D might be TRBD1 (5 bases). Trimming took 0 bases from V and 7 from J, leaving 10 bases between them. The CDR3 is made up of 14 amino acids. Per germline, CDR1 MNHEY and CDR2 SMNVEV (reference sequence). The CDR3 here is CASSLSGGRQPQHF. CDR3 in DNA: TGTGCCAGCAGTTTATCCGGGGGGAGACAGCCCCAGCATTTT.

The chain links TRBV7-3 to TRBJ2-2; TRBD2 matches 9 bases. The junction had 0 bases not matched to a gene; V was cut back by 4 bases and J by 3 bases. The CDR3 totals 14 residues. Germline values: CDR1 SGHTA, CDR2 FQGTGA. CDR3 loop: CASSSSGDTGELFF. The CDR3 DNA sequence: TGTGCCAGCAGCTCTAGCGGGGACACCGGGGAGCTGTTTTTT.

CDR3 DNA sequence: TGTGCCAGCGTAGTCAGGGGAAAAGAGACCCAGTACTTC. It translates to CASVVRGKETQYF. The J gene is TRBJ2-5, the V gene TRBV6-5, with a tentative D call TRBD1 (6 bases). Per the germline V gene, CDR1 is MNHEY and CDR2 is SVGAGI. V was cut by 8 bases and J by 3 bases, with 13 bases left in between. The CDR3 spans 13 residues.

As concerns this clone: Other DNA sequences from this sample encode an identical CDR3 as well. This chain joins TRBV2 and TRBJ2-7, with TRBD1 as a possible D gene (5 bases). Trimming pared 5 bases from V and 0 bases from J, leaving 8 bases between. The CDR3 is 13 residues long. Per germline, CDR1 SNHLY and CDR2 FYNNEI. Written as DNA, the CDR3 is TGTGCCAGCAGTACAGACAGCTCCTACGAGCAGTACTTC. It is translated as CASSTDSSYEQYF.

This clone has only one observation. The V gene is TRBV12-3 or TRBV12-4, the J gene TRBJ1-2; D call uncertain. V was clipped by 4 bases and J by 8 bases, with 11 bases between them. The CDR3 length is 12 residues. The CDR3: CASSSSSPGYTF. The CDR3 bases are TGTGCCAGCAGTTCCAGCAGCCCCGGCTACACCTTC.

The chain couples TRBV19 to TRBJ1-5, with D maybe TRBD1 (5 bases). CDR3 size: 15 residues. The germline V gene encodes CDR1 LNHDA and CDR2 SQIVND (reference sequence). V shed 7 bases and J shed 2 bases, with 15 bases lying between them. The chain's CDR3 is CASKKGFSGNQPQHF. DNA for the CDR3: TGTGCCAGTAAAAAGGGGTTCAGTGGCAATCAGCCCCAGCATTTT.

The table lists this clone with a few counts. J is TRBJ2-3 and V is TRBV4-3, with 9 bases identical to TRBD1. Germline V lookup: CDR1 LGHNA, CDR2 YSLEER. V shed 0 bases and J 4 bases; nucleotides not matched to a gene: 5. This CDR3 region has 16 residues. CDR3 in amino acids: CASSQDRGQGADTQYF. The CDR3 DNA reads as TGCGCCAGCAGCCAAGATCGGGGACAGGGAGCAGATACGCAGTATTTT.

The chain has TRBV4-2 and TRBJ1-1, with unresolved D. This CDR3 region has 14 residues. V was shortened by 1 base and J by 1 base, with 7 bases between the two germline ends. In germline, CDR1 is LGHNA, CDR2 YNFKEQ. The CDR3 DNA reads as TGTGCCAGCAGCCAAGGGCTGGAGAACACTGAAGCTTTCTTT. It is translated as CASSQGLENTEAFF.

The chain links TRBV2 to TRBJ1-2, with D hard to call. Per germline, CDR1 SNHLY and CDR2 FYNNEI. The V gene lost 4 bases and the J gene lost 4 bases, with 7 bases spanning the gap. The CDR3 length is 12 residues. The CDR3 sequence is CASSGGSYGYTF. The CDR3 DNA reads as TGTGCCAGCAGTGGGGGTAGCTATGGCTACACCTTC.

V usage is TRBV5-5 and J usage is TRBJ1-1; 12 positions agree with TRBD1. This CDR3 comprises 16 residues. Germline CDR1 and CDR2: SGHKS and YYEKEE (reference sequence). Losses at the gene ends were 4 bases for V and 5 bases for J; bases not matched to a gene: 9. Written as DNA, the CDR3 is TGTGCCAGCAGCGAGGGACAGGGGGCGGTGGGGACTGAAGCTTTCTTT. This codes for CASSEGQGAVGTEAFF.

The chain recombines TRBV28 with TRBJ2-3; 9 positions match TRBD1. The V gene's germline CDR1 is MDHEN and CDR2 SYDVKM. The J segment lost 4 bases and the V segment lost 7 bases, leaving 6 bases of the junction unmatched. The CDR3 extends over 14 amino acids. CDR3 DNA: TGTGCCAGCACCCCGGGGACAGGGCCAGATACGCAGTATTTT. Residues: CASTPGTGPDTQYF. The whole variable domain, filled in from reference TRBV28 and TRBJ2-3, reads DVKVTQSSRYLVKRTGEKVFLECVQDMDHENMFWYRQDPGLGLRLIYFSYDVKMKEKGDIPEGYSVSREKKERFSLILESASTNQTSMYLCASTPGTGPDTQYFGPGTRLTVL.

The V gene is TRBV6-5, the J gene TRBJ1-4; D ambiguous. The CDR3 runs 15 residues. V shed 6 bases and J shed 0 bases, with 11 bases lying between them. The germline V gene encodes CDR1 MNHEY and CDR2 SVGAGI. The CDR3 DNA reads as TGTGCCAGCAGCCCCGGGCCTGCAACTAATGAAAAACTGTTTTTT. Protein product: CASSPGPATNEKLFF.

The chain couples TRBV30 to TRBJ2-2, with 7 bases aligning to TRBD1. V was pared by 1 base and J by 0 bases, with 2 bases of the junction left unmatched. This CDR3 region has 15 residues. Germline loops: CDR1 GTSNPN, CDR2 SVGIG (reference sequence). This CDR3 is CAWSAGTANTGELFF. The CDR3 DNA reads TGTGCCTGGAGTGCCGGGACAGCGAACACCGGGGAGCTGTTTTTT.

CDR3 sequence (DNA): TGTGCCAGTAGTATTCCCCGGACAGGGGTCCCCGGGGAGCTGTTTTTT. As protein: CASSIPRTGVPGELFF. This chain connects TRBV19 to TRBJ2-2; 9 bases match TRBD1. From germline, CDR1 is LNHDA and CDR2 SQIVND (reference sequence). The length of the CDR3 is 16 residues. The J segment lost 6 bases and the V segment lost 3 bases, leaving 8 bases of the junction unmatched.

J is TRBJ2-6 and V is TRBV7-8; D call uncertain. The CDR3 loop spans 16 amino acids. V lost 7 bases to trimming and J lost 0 bases, with 13 bases between them. The germline V gene has CDR1 SGHVS and CDR2 FQNEAQ. In DNA form, the CDR3 reads TGTGCCAGCACCCCACACGGTGGCTCTGGGGCCAACGTCCTGACTTTC. Translation: CASTPHGGSGANVLTF.

The chain uses TRBV27 and TRBJ1-1, with D possibly matching TRBD1 (6 bases). The CDR3 loop spans 14 amino acids. The V and J ends lost 3 bases and 1 base respectively, with 9 bases between them. From germline, CDR1 is MNHEY and CDR2 SMNVEV (reference sequence). CDR3 nucleotides: TGTGCCAGCAGTTTTTGGGGACAGAACACTGAAGCTTTCTTT. This codes for CASSFWGQNTEAFF.

In the case of this clone: Other DNA sequences in the same sample also yield this CDR3. The chain has TRBV25-1 and TRBJ1-4; the D gene is possibly TRBD1 (5 bases). The CDR3 consists of 13 residues. V lost 6 bases and J lost 4, with 9 bases in between. CDR1 is MGHDK, CDR2 SYGVNS, per germline. The CDR3 bases are TGTGCCAGCAGCAGGGTAATTAATGAAAAACTGTTTTTT. This translates into CASSRVINEKLFF. The entire variable domain, with the rest obtained from reference TRBV25-1 and TRBJ1-4, is as follows: EADIYQTPRYLVIGTGKKITLECSQTMGHDKMYWYQQDPGMELHLIHYSYGVNSTEKGDLSSESTVSRIRTEHFPLTLESARPSHTSQYLCASSRVINEKLFFGSGTQLSVL.

V usage is TRBV7-9 and J usage is TRBJ2-7, with D tentatively TRBD1 (6 bases). Per the germline V gene, CDR1 is SEHNR and CDR2 is FQNEAQ (reference sequence). Trimming removed 4 bases at V and 0 bases at J, with 13 bases between. CDR3 length: 15 amino acids. The CDR3 spells CASSSPGHSSYEQYF. The DNA of the CDR3 is TGTGCCAGCAGCTCGCCGGGACATAGCTCCTACGAGCAGTACTTC.

The V gene is TRBV6-1, the J gene TRBJ2-3; TRBD2 is a possible D gene (6 bases). With 3 bases removed from V and 2 bases from J, the gap between germline ends came to 12 bases. CDR1 is MNHNS and CDR2 is SASEGT in the germline V gene. This CDR3 contains 15 residues. The CDR3 nucleotides read TGTGCCAGCAGTGAGGTGGCGGGGTTCACAGATACGCAGTATTTT. This translates into CASSEVAGFTDTQYF.

The chain couples TRBV12-5 to TRBJ2-3; 9 bases are a match to TRBD2. The germline V gene encodes CDR1 LGHNT and CDR2 FRNRAP. The CDR3 extends over 14 amino acids. Losses at the gene ends were 5 bases for V and 1 base for J; bases not matched to a gene: 1. The CDR3 DNA is TGTGCTAGTGGTGGCGGGGGGGGCACAGATACGCAGTATTTT. This sequence encodes CASGGGGGTDTQYF.

The chain couples TRBV28 to TRBJ2-1; D not certain. CDR1 is MDHEN and CDR2 is SYDVKM in the germline V gene. Trimming left V 6 bases short and J 4 bases short, with 13 bases between. The CDR3 sequence is 14 residues long. The CDR3 reads CASSPLSSYNEQFF. CDR3 nucleotide sequence: TGTGCCAGCAGCCCCCTTAGTTCGTACAATGAGCAGTTCTTC.